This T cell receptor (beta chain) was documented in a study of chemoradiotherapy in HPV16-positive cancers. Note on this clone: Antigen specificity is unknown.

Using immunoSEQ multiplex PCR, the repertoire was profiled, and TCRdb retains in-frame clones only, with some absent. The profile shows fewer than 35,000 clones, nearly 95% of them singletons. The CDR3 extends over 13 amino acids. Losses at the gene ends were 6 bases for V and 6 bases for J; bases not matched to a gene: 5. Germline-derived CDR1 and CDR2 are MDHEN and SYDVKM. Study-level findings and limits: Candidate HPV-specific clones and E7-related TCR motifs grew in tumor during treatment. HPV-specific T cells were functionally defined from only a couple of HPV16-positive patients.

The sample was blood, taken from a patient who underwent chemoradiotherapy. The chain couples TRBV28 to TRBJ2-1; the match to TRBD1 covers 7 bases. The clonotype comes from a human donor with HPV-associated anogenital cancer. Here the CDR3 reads CASSAGQANEQFF. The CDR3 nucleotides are TGTGCCAGCAGCGCCGGACAGGCCAATGAGCAGTTCTTC.